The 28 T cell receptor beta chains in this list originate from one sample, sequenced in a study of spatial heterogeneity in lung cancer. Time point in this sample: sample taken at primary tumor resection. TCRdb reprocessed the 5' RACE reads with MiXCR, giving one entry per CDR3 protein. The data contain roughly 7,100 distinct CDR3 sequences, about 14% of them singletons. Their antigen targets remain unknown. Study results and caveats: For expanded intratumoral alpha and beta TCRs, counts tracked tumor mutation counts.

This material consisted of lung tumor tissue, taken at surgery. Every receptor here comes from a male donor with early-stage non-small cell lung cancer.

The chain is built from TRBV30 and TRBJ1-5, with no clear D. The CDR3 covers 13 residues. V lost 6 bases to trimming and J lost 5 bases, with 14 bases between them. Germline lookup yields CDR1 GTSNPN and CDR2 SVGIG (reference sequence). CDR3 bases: TGTGCCTGCCGGGCCCCTGGGCATCAGCCCCAGCATTTT. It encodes CACRAPGHQPQHF.

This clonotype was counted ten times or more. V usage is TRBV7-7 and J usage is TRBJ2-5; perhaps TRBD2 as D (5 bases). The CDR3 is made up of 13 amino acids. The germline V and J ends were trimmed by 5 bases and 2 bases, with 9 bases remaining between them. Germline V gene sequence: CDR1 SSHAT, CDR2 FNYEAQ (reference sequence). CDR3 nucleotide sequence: TGTGCCAGCAGCATCAGAGGGCAAGAGACCCAGTACTTC. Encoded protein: CASSIRGQETQYF.

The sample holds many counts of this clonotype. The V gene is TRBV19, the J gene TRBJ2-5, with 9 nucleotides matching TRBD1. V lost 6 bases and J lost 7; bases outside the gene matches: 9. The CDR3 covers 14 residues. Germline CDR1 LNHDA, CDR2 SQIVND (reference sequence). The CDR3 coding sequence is TGTGCCAGTAGCCTAACAGGGGGCGTAGGGACCCAGTACTTC. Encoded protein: CASSLTGGVGTQYF.

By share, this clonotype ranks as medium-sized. The CDR3 DNA sequence: TGCGCCAGCAGCTCTACAGGGATGGGCGGCTACACCTTC. It yields the protein CASSSTGMGGYTF. The chain carries TRBV5-1 and TRBJ1-2; D perhaps matches TRBD1 (6 bases). CDR3 length equals 13 residues. In germline, CDR1 is SGHRS, CDR2 YFSETQ. V lost 3 bases and J lost 8, with 14 bases in between.

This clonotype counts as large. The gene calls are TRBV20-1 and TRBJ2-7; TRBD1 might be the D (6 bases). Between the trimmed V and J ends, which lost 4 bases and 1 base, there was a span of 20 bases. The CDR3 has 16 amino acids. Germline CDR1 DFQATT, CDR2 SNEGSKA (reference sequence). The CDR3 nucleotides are TGCAGTGCTACTCCTTCCGGGACACCCTATTCCTACGAGCAGTACTTC. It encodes CSATPSGTPYSYEQYF.

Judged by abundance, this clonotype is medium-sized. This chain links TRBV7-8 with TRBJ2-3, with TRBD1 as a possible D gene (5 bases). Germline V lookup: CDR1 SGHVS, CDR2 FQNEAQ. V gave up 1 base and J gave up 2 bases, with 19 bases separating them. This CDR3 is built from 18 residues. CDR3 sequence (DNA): TGTGCCAGCAGCTTAGTCCTGACAGCCACTTACCACACAGATACGCAGTATTTT. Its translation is CASSLVLTATYHTDTQYF.

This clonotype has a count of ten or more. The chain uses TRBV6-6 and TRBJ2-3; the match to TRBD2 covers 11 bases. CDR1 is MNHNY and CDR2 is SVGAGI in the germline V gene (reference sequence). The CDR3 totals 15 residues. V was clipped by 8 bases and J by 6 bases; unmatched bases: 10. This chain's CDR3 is CASRTGSGGADTQYF. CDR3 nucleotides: TGTGCCAGCCGAACGGGTAGCGGGGGGGCGGATACGCAGTATTTT.

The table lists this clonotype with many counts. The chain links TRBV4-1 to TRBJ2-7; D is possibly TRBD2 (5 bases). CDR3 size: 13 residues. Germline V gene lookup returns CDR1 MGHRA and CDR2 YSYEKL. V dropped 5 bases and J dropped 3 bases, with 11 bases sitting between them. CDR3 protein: CASSKGEGYEQYV. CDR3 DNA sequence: TGCGCCAGCAGCAAGGGAGAGGGCTACGAGCAGTACGTC.

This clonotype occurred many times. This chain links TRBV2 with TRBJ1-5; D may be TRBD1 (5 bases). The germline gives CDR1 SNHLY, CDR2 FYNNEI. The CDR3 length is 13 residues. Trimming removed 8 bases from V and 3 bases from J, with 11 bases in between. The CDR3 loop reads CASARGDNQPQHF. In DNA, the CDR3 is TGTGCCAGCGCCCGGGGGGACAATCAGCCCCAGCATTTT.

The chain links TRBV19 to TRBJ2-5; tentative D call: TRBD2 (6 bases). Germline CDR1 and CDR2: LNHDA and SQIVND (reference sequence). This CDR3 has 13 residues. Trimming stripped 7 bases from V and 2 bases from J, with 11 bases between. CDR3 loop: CASKISGQETQYF. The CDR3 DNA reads TGTGCCAGTAAGATTAGCGGACAAGAGACCCAGTACTTC.

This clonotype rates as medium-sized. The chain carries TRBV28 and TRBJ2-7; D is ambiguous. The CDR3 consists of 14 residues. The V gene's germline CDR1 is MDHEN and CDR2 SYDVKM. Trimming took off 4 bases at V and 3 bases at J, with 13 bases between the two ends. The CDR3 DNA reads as TGTGCCAGCAGTTCCCCCCTGGACGACTACGAGCAGTACTTC. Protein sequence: CASSSPLDDYEQYF.

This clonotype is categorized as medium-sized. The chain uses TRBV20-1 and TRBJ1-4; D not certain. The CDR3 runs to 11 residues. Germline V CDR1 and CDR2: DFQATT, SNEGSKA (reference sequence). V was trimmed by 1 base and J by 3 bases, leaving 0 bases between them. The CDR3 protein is CSARANEKLFF. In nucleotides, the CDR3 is TGCAGTGCTAGAGCTAATGAAAAACTGTTTTTT.

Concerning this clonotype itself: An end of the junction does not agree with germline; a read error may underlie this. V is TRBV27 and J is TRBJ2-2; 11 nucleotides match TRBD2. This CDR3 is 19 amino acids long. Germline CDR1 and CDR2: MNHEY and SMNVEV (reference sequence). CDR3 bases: TGTGCCAGCAGACTAAGGGTAGCGGGGGGGGTTTTGAGGACCGGGAAGCTGTTTTTT. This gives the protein CASRLRVAGGVLRTGKLFF.

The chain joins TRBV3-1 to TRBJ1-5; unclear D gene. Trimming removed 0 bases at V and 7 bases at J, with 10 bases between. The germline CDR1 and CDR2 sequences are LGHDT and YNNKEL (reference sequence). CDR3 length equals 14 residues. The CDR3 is CASSQEGLGQPQHF. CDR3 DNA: TGTGCCAGCAGCCAAGAGGGGTTGGGACAGCCCCAGCATTTT.

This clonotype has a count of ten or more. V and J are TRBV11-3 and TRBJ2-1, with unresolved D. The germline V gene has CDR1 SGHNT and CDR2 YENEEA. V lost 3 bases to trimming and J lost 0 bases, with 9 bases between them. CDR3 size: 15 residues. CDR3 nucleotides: TGTGCCAGCAGCTTGAAGGTGAGCTCCTACAATGAGCAGTTCTTC. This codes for CASSLKVSSYNEQFF.

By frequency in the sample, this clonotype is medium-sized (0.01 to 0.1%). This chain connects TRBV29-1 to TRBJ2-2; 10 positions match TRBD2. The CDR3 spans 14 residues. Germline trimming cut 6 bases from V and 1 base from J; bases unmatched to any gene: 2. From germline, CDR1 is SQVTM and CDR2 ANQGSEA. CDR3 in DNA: TGCAGCGTGTTAGCGGGAGGGAACACCGGGGAGCTGTTTTTT. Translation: CSVLAGGNTGELFF.

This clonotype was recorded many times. The CDR3 bases are TGTGCCAGCAGCTTAGGACAGGGCTTTCGCACTGAAGCTTTCTTT. Amino acids: CASSLGQGFRTEAFF. V is TRBV28 and J is TRBJ1-1; 8 nucleotides line up with TRBD1. CDR1 is MDHEN and CDR2 is SYDVKM in the germline V gene. V lost 6 bases to trimming and J lost 4 bases; unmatched junction nucleotides: 10. The CDR3 has 15 residues.

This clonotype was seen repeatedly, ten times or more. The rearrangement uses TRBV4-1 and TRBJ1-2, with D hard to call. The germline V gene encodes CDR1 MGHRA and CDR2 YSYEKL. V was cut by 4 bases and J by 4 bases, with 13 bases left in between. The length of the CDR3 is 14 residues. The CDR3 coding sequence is TGCGCCAGCAGCCCAGTAGGGTCCTCCTATGGCTACACCTTC. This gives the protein CASSPVGSSYGYTF.

The CDR3 bases are TGCGCCAGCAGCTTGTCTAGGTCGGCCGGGGAGCTGTTTTTT. It is translated as CASSLSRSAGELFF. The chain joins TRBV5-1 to TRBJ2-2; D unresolved. V lost 1 base to trimming and J lost 6 bases, with 10 bases between them. There are 14 residues in the CDR3. CDR1 is SGHRS and CDR2 is YFSETQ in the germline V gene.

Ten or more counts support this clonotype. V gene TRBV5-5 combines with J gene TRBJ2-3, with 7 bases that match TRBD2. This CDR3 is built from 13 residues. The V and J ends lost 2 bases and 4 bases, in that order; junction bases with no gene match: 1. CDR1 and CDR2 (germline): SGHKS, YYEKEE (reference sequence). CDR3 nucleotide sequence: TGTGCCAGCAGCTTTAGCGGGTCAGATACGCAGTATTTT. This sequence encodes CASSFSGSDTQYF.

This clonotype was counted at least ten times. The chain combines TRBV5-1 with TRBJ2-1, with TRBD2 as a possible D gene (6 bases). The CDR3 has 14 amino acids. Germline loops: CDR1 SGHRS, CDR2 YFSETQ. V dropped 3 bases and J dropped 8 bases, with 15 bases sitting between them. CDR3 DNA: TGCGCCAGCAGCTACCGGGACTCCACCTATGAGCAGTTCTTC. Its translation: CASSYRDSTYEQFF.

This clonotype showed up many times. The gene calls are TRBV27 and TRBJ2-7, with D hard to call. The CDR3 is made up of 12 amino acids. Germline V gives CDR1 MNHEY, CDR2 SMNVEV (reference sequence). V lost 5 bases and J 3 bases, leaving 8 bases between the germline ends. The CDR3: CASSTNYYEQYV. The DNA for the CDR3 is TGTGCCAGCAGTACCAATTACTACGAGCAGTACGTC.

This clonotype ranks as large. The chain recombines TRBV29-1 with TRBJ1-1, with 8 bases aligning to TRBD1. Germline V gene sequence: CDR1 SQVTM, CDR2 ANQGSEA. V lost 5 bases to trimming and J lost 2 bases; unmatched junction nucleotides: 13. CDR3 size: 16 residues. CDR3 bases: TGCAGCGTTACGGGGGCAGGGGGCTCTTCTAACACTGAAGCTTTCTTT. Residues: CSVTGAGGSSNTEAFF.

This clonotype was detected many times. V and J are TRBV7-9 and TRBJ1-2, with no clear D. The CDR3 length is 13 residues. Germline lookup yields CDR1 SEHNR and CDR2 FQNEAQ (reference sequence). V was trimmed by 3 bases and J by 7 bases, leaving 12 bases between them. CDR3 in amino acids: CASSFQSSSGYTF. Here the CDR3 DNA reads TGTGCCAGCAGCTTCCAGTCCTCCTCTGGCTACACCTTC.

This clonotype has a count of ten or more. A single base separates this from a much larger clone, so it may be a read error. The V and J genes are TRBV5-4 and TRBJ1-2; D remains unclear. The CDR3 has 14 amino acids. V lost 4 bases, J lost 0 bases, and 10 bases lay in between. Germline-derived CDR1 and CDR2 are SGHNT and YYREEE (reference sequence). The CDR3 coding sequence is TGTGCCAGCAGCCCCGCGTTGACTAACTATGGCTACACCTTC. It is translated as CASSPALTNYGYTF.

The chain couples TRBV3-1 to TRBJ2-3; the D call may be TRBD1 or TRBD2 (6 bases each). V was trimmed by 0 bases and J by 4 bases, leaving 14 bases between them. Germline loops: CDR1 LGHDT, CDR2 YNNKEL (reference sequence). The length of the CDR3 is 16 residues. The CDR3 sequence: CASSQDVPGASDTQYF. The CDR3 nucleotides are TGTGCCAGCAGCCAAGATGTGCCGGGGGCCTCAGATACGCAGTATTTT.

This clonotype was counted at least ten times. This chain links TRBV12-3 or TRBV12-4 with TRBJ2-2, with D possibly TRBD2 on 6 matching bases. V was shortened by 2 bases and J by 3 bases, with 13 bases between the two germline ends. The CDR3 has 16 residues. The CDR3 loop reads CASSLSAGGDTGELFF. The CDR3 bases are TGTGCCAGCAGTTTAAGCGCAGGAGGGGACACCGGGGAGCTGTTTTTT.

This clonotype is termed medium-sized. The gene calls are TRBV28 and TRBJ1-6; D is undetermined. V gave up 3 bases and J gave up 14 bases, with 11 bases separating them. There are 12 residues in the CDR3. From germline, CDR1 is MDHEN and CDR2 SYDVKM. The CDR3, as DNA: TGTGCCAGCAGTTTTGGGGTATCAGCCCTCCACTTT. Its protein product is CASSFGVSALHF.